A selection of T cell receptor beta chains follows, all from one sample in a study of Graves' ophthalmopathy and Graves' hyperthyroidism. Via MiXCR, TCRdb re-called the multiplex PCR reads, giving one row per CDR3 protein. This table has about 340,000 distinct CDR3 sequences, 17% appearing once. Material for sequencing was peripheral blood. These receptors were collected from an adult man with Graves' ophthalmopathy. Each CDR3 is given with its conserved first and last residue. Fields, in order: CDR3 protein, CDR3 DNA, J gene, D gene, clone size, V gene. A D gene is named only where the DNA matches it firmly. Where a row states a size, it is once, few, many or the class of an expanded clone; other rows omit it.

CATIKQGWGTSGNYEQYF,TGTGCCACCATCAAACAAGGTTGGGGGACTAGCGGAAACTACGAGCAGTACTTC,TRBJ2-7,TRBD2,many,TRBV6-5
CASSPMDGNTIYF,TGTGCCAGCTCACCAATGGATGGAAACACCATATATTTT,TRBJ1-3,-,many,TRBV18
CASSLLDRVTGISF,TGTGCCAGCAGTTTGTTGGACAGGGTCACAGGGATCTCCTTT,TRBJ1-1,TRBD1,many,TRBV12-3/TRBV12-4
CASSLVGRGGLQETQYF,TGTGCCAGCAGCTTAGTTGGCAGGGGGGGGTTGCAAGAGACCCAGTACTTC,TRBJ2-5,-,many,TRBV7-2
CASRKPDRYEQYF,TGTGCCAGCAGAAAACCGGATAGGTACGAGCAGTACTTC,TRBJ2-7,-,many,TRBV6-5
CASSPLENPGYTEAFF,TGTGCCAGCAGCCCCTTGGAAAACCCGGGGTACACTGAAGCTTTCTTT,TRBJ1-1,-,many,TRBV5-6
CAISASGSSEQYF,TGTGCCATCAGTGCTAGCGGGAGCTCCGAGCAGTACTTC,TRBJ2-7,TRBD2,many,TRBV10-3
CASSLNRGRSYEQYF,TGTGCCAGCAGCCTAAACAGGGGGCGTAGTTACGAGCAGTACTTC,TRBJ2-7,TRBD1,many,TRBV5-5
CASSYLPLGNTEAFF,TGTGCCAGCAGTTACTTACCGCTGGGGAACACTGAAGCTTTCTTT,TRBJ1-1,-,few,TRBV6-5
CASSEAVLSNQPQHF,TGTGCCAGCAGTGAAGCCGTGCTAAGCAATCAGCCCCAGCATTTT,TRBJ1-5,-,many,TRBV6-1
CASSLWTGAYEQYF,TGTGCCAGCAGCCTATGGACAGGAGCCTACGAGCAGTACTTC,TRBJ2-7,TRBD1,many,TRBV7-2
CASSSNYGARFNYGYTF,TGCGCCAGCAGCTCAAATTACGGGGCCCGTTTTAACTATGGCTACACCTTC,TRBJ1-2,-,many,TRBV5-1
CASSRPGLAGVDEQYF,TGTGCCAGCAGTAGGCCTGGACTAGCGGGAGTAGATGAGCAGTACTTC,TRBJ2-7,TRBD2,-,TRBV6-1
CASSYPGGGQYF,TGTGCCAGCAGTTACCCGGGGGGGGGGCAGTACTTC,TRBJ2-7,TRBD2,few,TRBV6-5
CASSQDNVALYEQYF,TGTGCCAGCAGCCAAGATAACGTGGCCCTCTACGAGCAGTACTTC,TRBJ2-7,-,many,TRBV4-2
CASSEHKSLTRETQYF,TGTGCCAGCAGTGAACACAAATCCTTGACTCGAGAGACCCAGTACTTC,TRBJ2-5,-,-,TRBV6-1
CAISEYAGDYEQYF,TGTGCCATCAGTGAGTACGCAGGGGACTACGAGCAGTACTTC,TRBJ2-7,-,many,TRBV10-3
CASSPNPGESNTGELFF,TGCGCCAGCAGCCCAAATCCCGGGGAATCGAACACCGGGGAGCTGTTTTTT,TRBJ2-2,-,many,TRBV5-1
CASSLSTSEGSIQYF,TGTGCCAGCAGCCTAAGTACAAGTGAAGGGAGCATTCAGTACTTC,TRBJ2-4,-,many,TRBV11-3
CASSEGQLTGELFF,TGTGCCAGCAGTGAAGGACAGTTAACCGGGGAGCTGTTTTTT,TRBJ2-2,-,many,TRBV2
CASSKILAESYEQYF,TGTGCCAGCAGTAAAATCTTAGCGGAGAGCTACGAGCAGTACTTC,TRBJ2-7,-,-,TRBV6-1
CASSLTDLNEQYF,TGCGCCAGCAGCTTGACCGACCTAAACGAGCAGTACTTC,TRBJ2-7,-,many,TRBV5-1
CASGGSGSYGYTF,TGTGCTAGTGGTGGCTCGGGGTCCTATGGCTACACCTTC,TRBJ1-2,-,many,TRBV12-5
CASGAGVYQPQHF,TGTGCCAGTGGGGCAGGGGTATATCAGCCCCAGCATTTT,TRBJ1-5,-,many,TRBV19
CSASSRASIEDEQYF,TGCAGTGCTAGTAGTAGGGCTAGCATTGAGGACGAGCAGTACTTC,TRBJ2-7,-,many,TRBV20-1
CASSPTSGSGEQYF,TGTGCCAGCAGCCCGACTAGCGGGAGCGGTGAGCAGTACTTC,TRBJ2-7,TRBD2,many,TRBV2
CASSDNGGLTQYF,TGTGCCAGCAGTGATAACGGCGGATTGACCCAGTACTTC,TRBJ2-5,-,-,TRBV27
CASSSPRGRETQYF,TGTGCCAGCAGTTCTCCCCGGGGTAGGGAGACCCAGTACTTC,TRBJ2-5,-,-,TRBV12-3/TRBV12-4
CASSFWDSPAGNQPQHF,TGTGCCAGCAGTTTCTGGGACAGTCCGGCGGGCAATCAGCCCCAGCATTTT,TRBJ1-5,TRBD1,many,TRBV12-3/TRBV12-4
CASSYTGGPTEAFF,TGTGCCAGCAGTTACACCGGGGGTCCGACTGAAGCTTTCTTT,TRBJ1-1,-,many,TRBV6-2/TRBV6-3
CASSVVDGKERGSPLHF,TGTGCCAGCAGCGTAGTCGACGGGAAGGAGAGGGGGTCACCCCTCCACTTT,TRBJ1-6,-,many,TRBV9
CSVDRGNTEAFF,TGCAGCGTTGACAGGGGGAACACTGAAGCTTTCTTT,TRBJ1-1,-,many,TRBV29-1
CASSYRTLYEQYF,TGTGCCAGCAGTTACCGGACCTTATACGAGCAGTACTTC,TRBJ2-7,-,-,TRBV6-2/TRBV6-3
CASRRFWQGQETQYF,TGTGCCAGCAGGCGCTTTTGGCAGGGGCAAGAGACCCAGTACTTC,TRBJ2-5,-,many,TRBV6-1
CSAMGQGENTEAFF,TGCAGCGCGATGGGACAGGGGGAGAACACTGAAGCTTTCTTT,TRBJ1-1,TRBD1,-,TRBV29-1
CASIRLRDTGELFF,TGTGCCAGCATACGGTTGCGGGACACCGGGGAGCTGTTTTTT,TRBJ2-2,-,many,TRBV28
CASAGFSGNTIYF,TGTGCCAGCGCCGGTTTCTCTGGAAACACCATATATTTT,TRBJ1-3,-,many,TRBV6-5
CATSRGGQESFGYTF,TGTGCCACCAGCAGAGGGGGGCAGGAGAGCTTTGGCTACACCTTC,TRBJ1-2,-,-,TRBV15
CASRPQGANTEAFF,TGTGCCAGCAGACCACAGGGGGCGAACACTGAAGCTTTCTTT,TRBJ1-1,TRBD1,few,TRBV6-1
CASSPARRHAEAFF,TGTGCCAGCAGCCCCGCCCGGCGGCATGCTGAAGCTTTCTTT,TRBJ1-1,-,many,TRBV7-2
CASSLQYNSPLHF,TGTGCCAGCAGCTTACAGTATAATTCACCCCTCCACTTT,TRBJ1-6,-,many,TRBV5-6
CSVINGAEAFF,TGCAGCGTGATTAATGGGGCTGAAGCTTTCTTT,TRBJ1-1,-,-,TRBV29-1
CASSYLSTGRETQYF,TGTGCCAGCAGTTACTTATCGACAGGGCGAGAGACCCAGTACTTC,TRBJ2-5,TRBD1,-,TRBV6-5
CASSQDHSGWNRNQPQHF,TGCGCCAGCAGCCAAGACCACTCGGGGTGGAATCGCAATCAGCCCCAGCATTTT,TRBJ1-5,-,many,TRBV4-3
CAWSVVIGTAQYF,TGTGCCTGGAGTGTGGTTATCGGAACAGCCCAGTACTTC,TRBJ2-5,-,-,TRBV30
CATGGLAVQETQYF,TGTGCCACCGGGGGACTAGCGGTCCAAGAGACCCAGTACTTC,TRBJ2-5,TRBD2,-,TRBV28
CASSVLADNQPQHF,TGTGCCAGCAGCGTGCTGGCAGACAATCAGCCCCAGCATTTT,TRBJ1-5,-,-,TRBV9
CASSRGAAYEQYF,TGTGCCAGCAGTAGGGGAGCGGCCTACGAGCAGTACTTC,TRBJ2-7,-,many,TRBV27
CASSERTSNTGELFF,TGTGCCAGCAGTGAGCGGACTTCGAACACCGGGGAGCTGTTTTTT,TRBJ2-2,-,many,TRBV2